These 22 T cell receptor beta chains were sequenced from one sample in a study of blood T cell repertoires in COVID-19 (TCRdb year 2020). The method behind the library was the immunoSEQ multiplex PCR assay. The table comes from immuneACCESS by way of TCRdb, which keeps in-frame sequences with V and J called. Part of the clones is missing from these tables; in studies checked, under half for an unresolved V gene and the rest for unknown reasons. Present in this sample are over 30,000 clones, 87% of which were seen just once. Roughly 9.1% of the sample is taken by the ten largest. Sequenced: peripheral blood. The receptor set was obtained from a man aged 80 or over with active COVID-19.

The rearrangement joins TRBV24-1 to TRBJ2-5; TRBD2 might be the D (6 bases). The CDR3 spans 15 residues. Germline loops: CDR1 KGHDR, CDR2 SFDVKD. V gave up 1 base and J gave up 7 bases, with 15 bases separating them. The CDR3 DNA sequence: TGTGCCACCAGTGATTTTAGGGGAGACGGGGGGACCCAGTACTTC. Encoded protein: CATSDFRGDGGTQYF.

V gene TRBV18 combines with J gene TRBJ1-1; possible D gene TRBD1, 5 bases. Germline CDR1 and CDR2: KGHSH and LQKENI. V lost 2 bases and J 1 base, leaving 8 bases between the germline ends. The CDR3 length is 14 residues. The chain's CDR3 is CASSPGAGNTEAFF. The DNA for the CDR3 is TGTGCCAGCTCACCAGGGGCAGGGAACACTGAAGCTTTCTTT.

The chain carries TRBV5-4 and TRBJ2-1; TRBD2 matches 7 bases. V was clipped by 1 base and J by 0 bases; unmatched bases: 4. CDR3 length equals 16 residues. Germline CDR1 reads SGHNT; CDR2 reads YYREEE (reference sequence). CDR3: CASSLRGGGSYNEQFF. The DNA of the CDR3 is TGTGCCAGCAGCTTGAGGGGCGGGGGCTCCTACAATGAGCAGTTCTTC.

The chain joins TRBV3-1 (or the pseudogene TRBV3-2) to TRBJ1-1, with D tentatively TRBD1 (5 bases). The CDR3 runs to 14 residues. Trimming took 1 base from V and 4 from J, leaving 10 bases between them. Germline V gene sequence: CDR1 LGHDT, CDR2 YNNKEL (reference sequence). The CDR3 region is CASSQVGGGTEAFF. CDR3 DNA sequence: TGTGCCAGCAGCCAAGTGGGGGGAGGCACTGAAGCTTTCTTT.

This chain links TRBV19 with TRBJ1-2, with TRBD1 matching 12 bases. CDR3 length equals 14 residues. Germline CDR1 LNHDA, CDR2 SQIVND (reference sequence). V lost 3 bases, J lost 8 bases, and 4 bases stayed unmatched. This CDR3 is CASSIWDRGPGYTF. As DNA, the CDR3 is TGTGCCAGTAGTATCTGGGACAGGGGGCCAGGCTACACCTTC. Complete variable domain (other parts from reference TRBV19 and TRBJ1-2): DGGITQSPKYLFRKEGQNVTLSCEQNLNHDAMYWYRQDPGQGLRLIYYSQIVNDFQKGDIAEGYSVSREKKESFPLTVTSAQKNPTAFYLCASSIWDRGPGYTFGSGTRLTVV.

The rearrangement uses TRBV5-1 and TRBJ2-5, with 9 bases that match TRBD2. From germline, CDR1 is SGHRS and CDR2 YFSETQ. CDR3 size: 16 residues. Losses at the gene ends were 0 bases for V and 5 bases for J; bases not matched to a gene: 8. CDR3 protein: CASSLEGGRAWETQYF. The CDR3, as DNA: TGCGCCAGCAGCTTGGAAGGCGGGAGGGCCTGGGAGACCCAGTACTTC.

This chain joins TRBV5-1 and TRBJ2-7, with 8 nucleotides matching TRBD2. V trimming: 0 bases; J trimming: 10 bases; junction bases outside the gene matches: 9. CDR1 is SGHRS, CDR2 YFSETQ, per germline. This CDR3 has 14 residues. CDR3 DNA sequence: TGCGCCAGCAGCTTGGATCCACTAGCGGAAATCCAGTACTTC. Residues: CASSLDPLAEIQYF.

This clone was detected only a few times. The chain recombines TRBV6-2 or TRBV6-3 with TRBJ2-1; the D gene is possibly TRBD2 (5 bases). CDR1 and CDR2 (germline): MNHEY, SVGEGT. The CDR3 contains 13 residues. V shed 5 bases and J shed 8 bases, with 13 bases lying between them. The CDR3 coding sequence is TGTGCCAGCAGTGGACTGGATACAGATGAGCAGTTCTTC. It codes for CASSGLDTDEQFF.

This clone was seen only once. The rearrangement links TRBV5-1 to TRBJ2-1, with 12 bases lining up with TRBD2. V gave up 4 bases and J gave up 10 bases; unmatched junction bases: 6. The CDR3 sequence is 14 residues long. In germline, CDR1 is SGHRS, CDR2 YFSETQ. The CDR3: CASSHRLAGDEQFF. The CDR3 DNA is TGCGCCAGCAGCCATCGACTAGCGGGAGACGAGCAGTTCTTC.

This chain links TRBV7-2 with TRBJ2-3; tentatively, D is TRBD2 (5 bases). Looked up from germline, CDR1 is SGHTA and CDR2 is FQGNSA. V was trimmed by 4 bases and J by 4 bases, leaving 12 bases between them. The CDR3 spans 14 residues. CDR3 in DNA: TGTGCCAGCAGCTGGGGAGTCGGCTCAGATACGCAGTATTTT. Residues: CASSWGVGSDTQYF. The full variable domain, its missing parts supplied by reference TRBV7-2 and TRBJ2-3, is GAGVSQSPSNKVTEKGKDVELRCDPISGHTALYWYRQSLGQGLEFLIYFQGNSAPDKSGLPSDRFSAERTGGSVSTLTIQRTQQEDSAVYLCASSWGVGSDTQYFGPGTRLTVL.

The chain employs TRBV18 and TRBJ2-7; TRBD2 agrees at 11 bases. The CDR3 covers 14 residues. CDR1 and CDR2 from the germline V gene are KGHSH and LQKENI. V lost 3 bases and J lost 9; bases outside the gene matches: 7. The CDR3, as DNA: TGTGCCAGCTCACCGGGGACTAGCGGAGGGAGGCAGTACTTC. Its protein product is CASSPGTSGGRQYF.

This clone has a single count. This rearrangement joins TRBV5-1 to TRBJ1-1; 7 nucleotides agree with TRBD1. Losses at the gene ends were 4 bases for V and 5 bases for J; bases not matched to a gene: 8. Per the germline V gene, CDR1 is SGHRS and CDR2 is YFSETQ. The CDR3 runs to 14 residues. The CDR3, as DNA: TGCGCCAGCAGCCAAAGTTCAGGGGGGACTGAAGCTTTCTTT. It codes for CASSQSSGGTEAFF.

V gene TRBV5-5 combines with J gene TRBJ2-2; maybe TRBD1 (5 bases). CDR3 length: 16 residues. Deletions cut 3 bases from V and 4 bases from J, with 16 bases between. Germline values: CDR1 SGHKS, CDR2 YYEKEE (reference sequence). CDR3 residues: CASSSDVGVSTGELFF. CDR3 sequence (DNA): TGTGCCAGCAGCTCCGACGTAGGGGTATCCACCGGGGAGCTGTTTTTT.

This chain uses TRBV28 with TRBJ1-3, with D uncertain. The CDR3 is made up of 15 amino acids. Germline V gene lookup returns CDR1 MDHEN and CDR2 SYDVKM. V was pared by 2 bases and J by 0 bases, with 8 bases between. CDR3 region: CASSLPGSSGNTIYF. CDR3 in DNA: TGTGCCAGCAGTTTACCGGGGTCCTCTGGAAACACCATATATTTT.

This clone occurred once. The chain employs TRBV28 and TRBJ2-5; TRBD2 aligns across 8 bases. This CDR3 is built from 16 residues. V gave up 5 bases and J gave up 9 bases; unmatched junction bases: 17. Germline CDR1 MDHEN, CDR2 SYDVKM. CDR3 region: CASSLHNPGLGGAQYF. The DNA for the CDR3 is TGTGCCAGCAGTCTCCACAATCCGGGACTAGGCGGGGCCCAGTACTTC. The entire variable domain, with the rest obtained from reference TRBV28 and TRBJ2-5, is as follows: DVKVTQSSRYLVKRTGEKVFLECVQDMDHENMFWYRQDPGLGLRLIYFSYDVKMKEKGDIPEGYSVSREKKERFSLILESASTNQTSMYLCASSLHNPGLGGAQYFGPGTRLLVL.

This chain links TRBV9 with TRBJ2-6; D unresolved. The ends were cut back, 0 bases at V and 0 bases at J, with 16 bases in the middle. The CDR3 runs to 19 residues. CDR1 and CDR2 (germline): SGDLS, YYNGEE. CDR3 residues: CASSVENDLILSGANVLTF. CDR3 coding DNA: TGTGCCAGCAGCGTAGAGAATGACTTGATCCTCTCTGGGGCCAACGTCCTGACTTTC.

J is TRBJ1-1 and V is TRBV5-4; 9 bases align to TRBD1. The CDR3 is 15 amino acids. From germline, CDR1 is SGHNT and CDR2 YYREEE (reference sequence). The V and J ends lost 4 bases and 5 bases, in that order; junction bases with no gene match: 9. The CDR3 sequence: CASSVYRGLGTEAFF. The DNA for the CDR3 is TGTGCCAGCAGCGTGTACAGGGGGCTGGGAACTGAAGCTTTCTTT.

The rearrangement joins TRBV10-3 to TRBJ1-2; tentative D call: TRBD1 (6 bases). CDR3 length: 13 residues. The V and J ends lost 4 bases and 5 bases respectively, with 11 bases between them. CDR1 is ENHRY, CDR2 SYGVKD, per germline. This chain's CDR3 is CAISVGQRYGYTF. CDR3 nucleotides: TGTGCCATCAGTGTAGGACAGCGTTATGGCTACACCTTC.

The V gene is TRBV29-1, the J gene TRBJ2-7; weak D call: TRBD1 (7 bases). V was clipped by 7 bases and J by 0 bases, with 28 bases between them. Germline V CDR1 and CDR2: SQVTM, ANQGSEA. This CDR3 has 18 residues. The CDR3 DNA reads TGCAGCGCCGTCGGGGGTTTTAGACAGGGAAAAGGCTCCTACGAGCAGTACTTC. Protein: CSAVGGFRQGKGSYEQYF.

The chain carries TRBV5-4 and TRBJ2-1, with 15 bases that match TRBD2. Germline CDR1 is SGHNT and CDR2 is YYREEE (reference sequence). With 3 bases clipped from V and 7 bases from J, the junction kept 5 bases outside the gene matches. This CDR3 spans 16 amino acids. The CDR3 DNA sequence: TGTGCCAGCAGCTCTTACGGACTAGCGGGAGGGAATGAGCAGTTCTTC. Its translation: CASSSYGLAGGNEQFF.

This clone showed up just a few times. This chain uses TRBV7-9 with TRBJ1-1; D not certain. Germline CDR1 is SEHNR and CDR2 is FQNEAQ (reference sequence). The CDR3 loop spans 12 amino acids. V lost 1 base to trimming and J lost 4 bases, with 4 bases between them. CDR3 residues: CASSLDSTEAFF. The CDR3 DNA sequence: TGTGCCAGCAGCTTAGACAGCACTGAAGCTTTCTTT.

The DNA for the CDR3 is TGTGCCAGCAGAAACCGGGACAGCAACACTGAAGCTTTCTTT. This sequence encodes CASRNRDSNTEAFF. The chain combines TRBV6-6 with TRBJ1-1; 7 bases line up with TRBD1. The trim removed 6 bases at V and 2 bases at J, leaving 6 bases unmatched. In germline, CDR1 is MNHNY, CDR2 SVGAGI (reference sequence). This CDR3 is 14 amino acids long.